The rows below give T cell receptor beta chains drawn from one sample of a study of T cell changes during pregnancy in multiple sclerosis. Method: immunoSEQ multiplex PCR; TCRdb's copy keeps in-frame clones and lacks some. This sample has approximately 30,000 clones, with roughly nine tenths found just once. Here the sequenced sample was CD4+ T cells from peripheral blood mononuclear cells, taken in the second trimester of pregnancy. The receptor set was obtained from a female donor with multiple sclerosis, enrolled in a pregnancy study. Both conserved end residues are part of each CDR3. D genes are given only for firm matches. Expanded clones get a size class; other rows say once, few or many, or leave the size out.

TRBV7-2	.	TRBJ2-3	.	CASSNRVDTQYF	TGTGCCAGCAGCAACAGGGTAGATACGCAGTATTTT
TRBV6-1	TRBD1	TRBJ1-2	.	CASSEGTGEDGYTF	TGTGCCAGCAGTGAAGGGACAGGGGAGGATGGCTACACCTTC
TRBV11-2	TRBD1	TRBJ1-1	.	CASSPGGQGFGRAFF	TGTGCCAGCAGCCCAGGAGGACAGGGCTTCGGTAGAGCTTTCTTT
TRBV7-9	TRBD1	TRBJ1-2	.	CASSTPDRGYGYTF	TGTGCCAGCAGCACACCGGACAGGGGTTATGGCTACACCTTC
TRBV28	.	TRBJ1-1	.	CASTYFSRGTEAFF	TGTGCCAGCACCTACTTCTCGCGGGGTACTGAAGCTTTCTTT
TRBV7-2	TRBD1	TRBJ2-5	.	CASSLQKGQQETQYF	TGTGCCAGCAGCTTACAAAAGGGACAGCAAGAGACCCAGTACTTC
TRBV11-2	TRBD1	TRBJ2-1	.	CASSPRPGQGASYEQFF	TGTGCCAGCAGCCCCCGTCCGGGACAGGGGGCGAGCTATGAGCAGTTCTTC
TRBV19	.	TRBJ1-2	.	CASSIGGTNYGYTF	TGTGCCAGTAGTATCGGAGGGACCAACTATGGCTACACCTTC
TRBV5-1	.	TRBJ2-3	.	CASSLGRGSSGTTDTQYF	TGCGCCAGCAGCTTGGGCAGGGGTTCCTCCGGGACCACAGATACGCAGTATTTT
TRBV12-5	.	TRBJ2-7	.	CAPGPRGNEQYF	TGTGCCCCGGGACCTCGGGGGAACGAGCAGTACTTC
TRBV6-5	TRBD1	TRBJ2-5	.	CASSYSGQGEKTQYF	TGTGCCAGCAGTTACTCGGGACAGGGCGAGAAGACCCAGTACTTC
TRBV9	.	TRBJ1-2	.	CASSPSPVVVGYTF	TGTGCCAGCAGCCCATCTCCGGTGGTGGTTGGCTACACCTTC
TRBV7-3	TRBD2	TRBJ2-1	.	CASSQWGSGGDDYNEQFF	TGTGCCAGCAGCCAATGGGGTAGCGGGGGGGACGACTACAATGAGCAGTTCTTC
TRBV5-1	TRBD1	TRBJ1-2	.	CASSVGQVYGYTF	TGCGCCAGCAGCGTCGGACAGGTCTATGGCTACACCTTC
TRBV7-2	.	TRBJ2-1	.	CASSLLGGGAAGDEQFF	TGTGCCAGCAGCTTACTCGGCGGGGGCGCGGCCGGAGATGAGCAGTTCTTC
TRBV5-1	.	TRBJ2-3	.	CASSLVATTSTDTQYF	TGCGCCAGCAGCTTGGTTGCAACCACTAGCACAGATACGCAGTATTTT
TRBV10-2	TRBD2	TRBJ2-3	.	CASSDLNPLAGVRKTDTQYF	TGCGCCAGCAGTGACCTAAACCCACTAGCGGGGGTTAGAAAGACAGATACGCAGTATTTT
TRBV7-8	.	TRBJ2-2	.	CASGLGGGNTGELFF	TGTGCCAGCGGACTTGGGGGAGGCAACACCGGGGAGCTGTTTTTT
TRBV5-6	.	TRBJ2-1	once	CASSLEGYGGRDEQFF	TGTGCCAGCAGCTTGGAAGGGTACGGGGGTAGGGATGAGCAGTTCTTC
TRBV29-1	TRBD1	TRBJ1-6	.	CSVEDMDRSSSYNSPLHF	TGCAGCGTTGAAGATATGGACAGGTCGAGCTCCTATAATTCACCCCTCCACTTT
TRBV4-3	.	TRBJ2-1	.	CASSQDKSSYNEQFF	TGCGCCAGCAGCCAAGACAAGAGCTCCTACAATGAGCAGTTCTTC
TRBV5-1	TRBD2	TRBJ2-3	once	CASSLEGGTTSTDTQYF	TGCGCCAGCAGCTTGGAGGGAGGGACGACTAGCACAGATACGCAGTATTTT
TRBV7-2	.	TRBJ1-6	.	CASTTRGGFSNSPLHF	TGTGCCAGCACCACGAGGGGGGGGTTCTCCAATTCACCCCTCCACTTT
TRBV19	TRBD2	TRBJ2-1	.	CASSQVEAGGPRLNEQFF	TGTGCCAGTAGCCAGGTCGAGGCGGGGGGGCCAAGGTTAAATGAGCAGTTCTTC
TRBV28	TRBD1	TRBJ1-1	.	CASSPGTGNTEAFF	TGTGCCAGCAGTCCGGGGACAGGGAACACTGAAGCTTTCTTT
TRBV5-1	TRBD1	TRBJ2-7	few	CASSREDRGSYEQYF	TGCGCCAGCAGCAGAGAGGACAGGGGGTCCTACGAGCAGTACTTC